This TCR beta chain was obtained from a study of blood T cell repertoires in COVID-19. Study-level background: Samples of COVID-19 (acute and convalescent) were obtained from the United States, Italy and Spain.

Patients at the Seattle site were enrolled during active infection and followed longitudinally. Measured with immunoSEQ multiplex PCR; TCRdb has only the in-frame clones, and not every one. This table has about 300,000 clones, around 92% appearing once. This CDR3 region has 12 residues. Trimming stripped 4 bases from V and 8 bases from J, with 11 bases between. Germline V gene lookup returns CDR1 SNHLY and CDR2 FYNNEI. The chain couples TRBV2 to TRBJ1-2, with no clear D. What was sequenced was peripheral blood. This clonotype was sampled from a woman in her twenties or thirties with COVID-19, enrolled during active disease. CDR3 in amino acids: CASSGRSTGYTF. The CDR3, as DNA: TGTGCCAGCAGTGGTCGGTCCACCGGCTACACCTTC.